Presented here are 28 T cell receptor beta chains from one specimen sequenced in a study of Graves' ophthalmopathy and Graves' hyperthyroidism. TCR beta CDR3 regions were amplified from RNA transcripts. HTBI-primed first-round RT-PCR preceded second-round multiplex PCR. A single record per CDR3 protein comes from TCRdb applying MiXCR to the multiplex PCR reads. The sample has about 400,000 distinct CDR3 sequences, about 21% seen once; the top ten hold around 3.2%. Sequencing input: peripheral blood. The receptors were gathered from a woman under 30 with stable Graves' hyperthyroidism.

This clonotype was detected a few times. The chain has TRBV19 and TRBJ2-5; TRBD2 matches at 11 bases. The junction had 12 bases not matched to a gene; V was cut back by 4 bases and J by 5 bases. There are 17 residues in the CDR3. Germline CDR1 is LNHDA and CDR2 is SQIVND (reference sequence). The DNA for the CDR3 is TGTGCCAGTAGTACGGGGACTAGCGGAGACCCACGGGAGACCCAGTACTTC. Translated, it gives CASSTGTSGDPRETQYF.

CDR3 in DNA: TGTGCCAGCAGTTCCACCGGGCGGGTAACCCAAGAGACCCAGTACTTC. Translating it yields CASSSTGRVTQETQYF. This chain joins TRBV28 and TRBJ2-5, with D tentatively TRBD2 (5 bases). Germline loops: CDR1 MDHEN, CDR2 SYDVKM. This CDR3 has 16 amino acids. V was clipped by 4 bases and J by 1 base, with 16 bases between them.

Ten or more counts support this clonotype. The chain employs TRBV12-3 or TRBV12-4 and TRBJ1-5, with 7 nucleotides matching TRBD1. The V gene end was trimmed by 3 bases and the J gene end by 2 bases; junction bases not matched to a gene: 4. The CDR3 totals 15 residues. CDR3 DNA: TGTGCCAGCAGTTTCGACAGGGTGGGCAATCAGCCCCAGCATTTT. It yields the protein CASSFDRVGNQPQHF.

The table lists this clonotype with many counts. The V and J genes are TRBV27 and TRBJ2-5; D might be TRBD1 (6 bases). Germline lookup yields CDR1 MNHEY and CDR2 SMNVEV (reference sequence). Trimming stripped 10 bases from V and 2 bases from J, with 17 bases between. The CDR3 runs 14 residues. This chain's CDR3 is CAKTLGTLQETQYF. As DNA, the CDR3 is TGTGCCAAAACACTCGGGACACTACAAGAGACCCAGTACTTC.

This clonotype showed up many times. This chain's CDR3 is CASSQGQGLVAFF. Written as DNA, the CDR3 is TGTGCCAGCAGTCAGGGGCAGGGGCTGGTAGCTTTCTTT. The chain links TRBV25-1 to TRBJ1-1; D perhaps matches TRBD1 (6 bases). This CDR3 is built from 13 residues. The V end lost 5 bases, the J end lost 10 bases, and 17 bases lay between the germline ends. Germline V gene data show CDR1 as MGHDK and CDR2 as SYGVNS.

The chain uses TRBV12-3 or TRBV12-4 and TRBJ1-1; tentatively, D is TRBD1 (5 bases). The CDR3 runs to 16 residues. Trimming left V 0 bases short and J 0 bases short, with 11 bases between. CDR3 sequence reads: CASSLAQAGMNTEAFF. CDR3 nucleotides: TGTGCCAGCAGTTTAGCCCAGGCAGGGATGAACACTGAAGCTTTCTTT.

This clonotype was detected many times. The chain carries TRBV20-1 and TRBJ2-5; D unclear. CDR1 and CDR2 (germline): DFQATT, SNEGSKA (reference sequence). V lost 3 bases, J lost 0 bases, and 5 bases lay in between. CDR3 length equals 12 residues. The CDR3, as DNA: TGCAGTGCTAGTACGGACCAAGAGACCCAGTACTTC. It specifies CSASTDQETQYF.

CDR3 in amino acids: CASSPGDRVGDGYTF. CDR3 in DNA: TGTGCCAGCAGTCCGGGGGACAGGGTGGGGGATGGCTACACCTTC. The J gene is TRBJ1-2, the V gene TRBV12-3 or TRBV12-4; 9 nucleotides line up with TRBD1. With V trimmed by 5 bases and J by 6 bases, 10 bases remained unmatched. CDR3 length equals 15 residues.

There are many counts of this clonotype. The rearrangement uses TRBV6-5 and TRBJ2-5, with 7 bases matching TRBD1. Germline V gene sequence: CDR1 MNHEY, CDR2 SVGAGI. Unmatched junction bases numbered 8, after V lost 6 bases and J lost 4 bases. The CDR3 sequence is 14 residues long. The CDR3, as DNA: TGTGCCAGCAGCCCACTCGGGACAGTAGAGACCCAGTACTTC. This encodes CASSPLGTVETQYF.

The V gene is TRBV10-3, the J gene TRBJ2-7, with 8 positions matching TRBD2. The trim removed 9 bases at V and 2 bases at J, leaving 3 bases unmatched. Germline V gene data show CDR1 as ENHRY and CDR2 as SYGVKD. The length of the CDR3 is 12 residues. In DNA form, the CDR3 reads TGTGCCATTAGCGGGACCCCCTACGAGCAGTACTTC. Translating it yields CAISGTPYEQYF.

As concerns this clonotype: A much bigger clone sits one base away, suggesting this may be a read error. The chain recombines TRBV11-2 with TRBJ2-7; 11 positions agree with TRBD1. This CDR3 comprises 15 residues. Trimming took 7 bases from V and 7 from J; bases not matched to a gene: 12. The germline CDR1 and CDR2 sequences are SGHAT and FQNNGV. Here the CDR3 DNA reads TGTGCCAGCACTTTTTCCGGGACAGGGGGAGAAGAGCAGTACTTC. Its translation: CASTFSGTGGEEQYF.

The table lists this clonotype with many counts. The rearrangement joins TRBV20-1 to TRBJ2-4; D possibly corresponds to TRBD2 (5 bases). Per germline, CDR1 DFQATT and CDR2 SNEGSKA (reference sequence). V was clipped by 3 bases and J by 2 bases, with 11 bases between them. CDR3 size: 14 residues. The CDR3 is CSASREGSKNIQYF. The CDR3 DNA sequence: TGCAGTGCTAGCAGAGAGGGTTCCAAAAACATTCAGTACTTC.

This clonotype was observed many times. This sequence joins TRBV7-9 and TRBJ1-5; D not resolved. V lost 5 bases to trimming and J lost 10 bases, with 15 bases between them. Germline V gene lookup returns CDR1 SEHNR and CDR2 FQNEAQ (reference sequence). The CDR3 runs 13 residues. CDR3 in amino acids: CASSADGPYPQHF. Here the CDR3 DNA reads TGTGCCAGCAGCGCAGACGGACCTTATCCCCAGCATTTT.

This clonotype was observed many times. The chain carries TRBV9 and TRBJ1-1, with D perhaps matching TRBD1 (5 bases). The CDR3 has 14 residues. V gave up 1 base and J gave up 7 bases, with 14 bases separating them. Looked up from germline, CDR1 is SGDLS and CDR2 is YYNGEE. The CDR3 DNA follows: TGTGCCAGCAGCGTACGAGACCGGGGCGTTGAAGCTTTCTTT. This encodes CASSVRDRGVEAFF.

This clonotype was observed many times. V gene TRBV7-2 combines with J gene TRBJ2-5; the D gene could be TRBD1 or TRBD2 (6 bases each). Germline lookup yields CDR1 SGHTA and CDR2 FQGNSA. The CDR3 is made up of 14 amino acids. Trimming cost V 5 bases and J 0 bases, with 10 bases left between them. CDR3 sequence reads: CASSGGQYQETQYF. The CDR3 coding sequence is TGTGCCAGCAGCGGGGGGCAGTACCAAGAGACCCAGTACTTC.

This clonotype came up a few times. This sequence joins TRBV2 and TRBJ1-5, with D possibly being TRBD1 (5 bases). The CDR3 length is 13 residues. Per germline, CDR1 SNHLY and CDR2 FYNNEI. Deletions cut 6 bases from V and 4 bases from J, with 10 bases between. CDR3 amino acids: CASRGDFNQPQHF. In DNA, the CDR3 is TGTGCCAGCAGAGGGGATTTTAATCAGCCCCAGCATTTT.

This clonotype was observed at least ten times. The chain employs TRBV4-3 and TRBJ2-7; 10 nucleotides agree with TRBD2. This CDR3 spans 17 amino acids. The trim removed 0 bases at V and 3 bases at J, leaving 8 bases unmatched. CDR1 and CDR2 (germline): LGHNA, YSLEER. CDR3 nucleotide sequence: TGCGCCAGCAGCCAAGAACCTCCTAGCGGGAGCCTCTACGAGCAGTACTTC. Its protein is CASSQEPPSGSLYEQYF.

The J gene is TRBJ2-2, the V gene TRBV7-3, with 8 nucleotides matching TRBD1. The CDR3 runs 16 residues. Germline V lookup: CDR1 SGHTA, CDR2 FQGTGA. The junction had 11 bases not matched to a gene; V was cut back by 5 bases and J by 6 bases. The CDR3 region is CASSQPQGQDAGELFF. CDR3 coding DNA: TGTGCCAGCAGCCAACCTCAGGGACAGGATGCCGGGGAGCTGTTTTTT. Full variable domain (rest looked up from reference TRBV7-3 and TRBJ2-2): GAGVSQTPSNKVTEKGKYVELRCDPISGHTALYWYRQSLGQGPEFLIYFQGTGAADDSGLPNDRFFAVRPEGSVSTLKIQRTERGDSAVYLCASSQPQGQDAGELFFGEGSRLTVL.

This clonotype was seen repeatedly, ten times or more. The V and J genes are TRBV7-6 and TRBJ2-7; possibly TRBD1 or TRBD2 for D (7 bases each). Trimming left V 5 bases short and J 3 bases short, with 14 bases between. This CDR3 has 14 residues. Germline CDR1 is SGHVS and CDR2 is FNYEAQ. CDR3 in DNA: TGTGCCAGCAGCCAGGCAGGGGGGGGCTACGAGCAGTACTTC. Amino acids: CASSQAGGGYEQYF.

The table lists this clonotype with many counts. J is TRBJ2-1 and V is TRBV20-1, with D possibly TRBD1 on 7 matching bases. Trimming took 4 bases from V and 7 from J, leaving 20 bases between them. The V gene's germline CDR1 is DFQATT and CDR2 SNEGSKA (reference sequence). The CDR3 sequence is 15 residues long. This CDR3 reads CSANDRAGPRNEQFF. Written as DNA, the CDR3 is TGCAGTGCTAACGACAGGGCGGGGCCGAGAAATGAGCAGTTCTTC.

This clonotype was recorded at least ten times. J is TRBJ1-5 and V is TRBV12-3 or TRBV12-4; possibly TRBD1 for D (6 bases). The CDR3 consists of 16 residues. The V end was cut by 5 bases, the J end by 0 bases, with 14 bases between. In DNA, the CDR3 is TGTGCCAGCAGTCCCAGGGGACACTATAGCAATCAGCCCCAGCATTTT. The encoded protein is CASSPRGHYSNQPQHF.

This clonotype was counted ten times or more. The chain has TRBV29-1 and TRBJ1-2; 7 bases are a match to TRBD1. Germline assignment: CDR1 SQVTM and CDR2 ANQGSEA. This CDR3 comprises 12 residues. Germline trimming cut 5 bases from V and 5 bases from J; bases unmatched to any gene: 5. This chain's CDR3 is CSVRQGDYGYTF. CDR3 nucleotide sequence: TGCAGCGTTCGACAGGGAGATTATGGCTACACCTTC.

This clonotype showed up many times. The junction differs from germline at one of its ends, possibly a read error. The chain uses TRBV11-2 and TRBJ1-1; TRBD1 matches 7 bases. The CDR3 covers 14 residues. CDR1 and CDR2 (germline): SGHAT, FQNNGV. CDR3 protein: CASSPGQVNAEAFF. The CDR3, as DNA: TGTGCCAGCAGCCCCGGACAGGTGAACGCTGAAGCTTTCTTT.

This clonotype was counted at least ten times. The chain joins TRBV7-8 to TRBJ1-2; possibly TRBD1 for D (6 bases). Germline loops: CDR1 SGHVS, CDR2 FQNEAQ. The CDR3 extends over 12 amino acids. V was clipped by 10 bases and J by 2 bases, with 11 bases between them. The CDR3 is CAIKTGNYGYTF. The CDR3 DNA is TGTGCCATCAAAACAGGGAACTATGGCTACACCTTC.

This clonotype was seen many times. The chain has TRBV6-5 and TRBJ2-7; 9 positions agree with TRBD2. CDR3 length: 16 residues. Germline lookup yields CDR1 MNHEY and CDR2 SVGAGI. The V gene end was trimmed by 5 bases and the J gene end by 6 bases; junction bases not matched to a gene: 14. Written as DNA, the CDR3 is TGTGCCAGCAGTCCCCACAGAGATAGCGGGAGAGGCGAGCAGTACTTC. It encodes CASSPHRDSGRGEQYF.

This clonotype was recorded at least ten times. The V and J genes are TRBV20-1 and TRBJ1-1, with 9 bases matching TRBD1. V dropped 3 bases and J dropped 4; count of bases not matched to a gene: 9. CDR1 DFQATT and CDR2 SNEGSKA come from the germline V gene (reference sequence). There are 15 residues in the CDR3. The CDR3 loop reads CSASGADRGRTEAFF. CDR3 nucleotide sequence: TGCAGTGCTAGTGGCGCGGACAGGGGACGCACTGAAGCTTTCTTT.

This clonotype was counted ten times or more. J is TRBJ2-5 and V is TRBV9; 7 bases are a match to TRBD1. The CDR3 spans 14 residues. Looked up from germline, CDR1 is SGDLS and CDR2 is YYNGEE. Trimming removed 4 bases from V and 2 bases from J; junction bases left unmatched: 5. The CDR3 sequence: CASSLPDRQETQYF. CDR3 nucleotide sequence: TGTGCCAGCAGCCTCCCGGACAGGCAAGAGACCCAGTACTTC.

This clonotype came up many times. CDR3 sequence: CASRTGQGAHGYTF. In DNA, the CDR3 is TGTGCCAGCAGGACGGGACAGGGGGCGCATGGCTACACCTTC. This chain links TRBV27 with TRBJ1-2; 12 bases fit TRBD1. The germline CDR1 and CDR2 sequences are MNHEY and SMNVEV (reference sequence). The CDR3 spans 14 residues. The ends lost 6 bases at V and 6 bases at J; junction bases unmatched: 5.